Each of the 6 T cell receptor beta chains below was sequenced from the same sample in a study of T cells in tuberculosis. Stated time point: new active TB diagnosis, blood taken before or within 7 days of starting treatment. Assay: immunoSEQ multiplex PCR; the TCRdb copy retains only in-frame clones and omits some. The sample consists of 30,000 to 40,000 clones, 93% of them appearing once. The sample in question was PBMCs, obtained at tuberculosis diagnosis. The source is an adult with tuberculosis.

CDR3 amino acids: CASSSLAGASYNEQFF. DNA of the CDR3: TGCGCCAGCAGCTCCCTAGCGGGAGCGTCCTACAATGAGCAGTTCTTC. The gene calls are TRBV5-1 and TRBJ2-1; 10 nucleotides agree with TRBD2. Trimming cost V 3 bases and J 1 base; bases outside gene matches: 4. Per the germline V gene, CDR1 is SGHRS and CDR2 is YFSETQ. The CDR3 totals 16 residues.

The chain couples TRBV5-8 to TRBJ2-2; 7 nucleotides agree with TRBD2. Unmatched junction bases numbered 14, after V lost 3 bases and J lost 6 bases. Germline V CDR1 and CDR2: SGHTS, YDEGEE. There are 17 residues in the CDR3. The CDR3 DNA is TGTGCCAGCAGCTGGAACCCGTCATCAGGGAGGGCCGGGGAGCTGTTTTTT. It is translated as CASSWNPSSGRAGELFF.

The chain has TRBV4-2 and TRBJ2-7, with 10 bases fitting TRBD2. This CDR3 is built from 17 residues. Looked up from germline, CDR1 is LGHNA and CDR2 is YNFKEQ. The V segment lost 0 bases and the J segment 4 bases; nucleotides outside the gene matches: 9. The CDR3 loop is CASSQESSSGRGYEQYF. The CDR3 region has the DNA TGTGCCAGCAGCCAAGAGTCATCGAGCGGGAGGGGATACGAGCAGTACTTC.

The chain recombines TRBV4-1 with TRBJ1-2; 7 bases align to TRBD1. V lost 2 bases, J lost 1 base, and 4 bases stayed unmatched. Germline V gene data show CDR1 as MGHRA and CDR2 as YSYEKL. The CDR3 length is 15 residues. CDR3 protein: CASSQTGADNYGYTF. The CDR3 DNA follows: TGCGCCAGCAGCCAAACAGGGGCGGATAACTATGGCTACACCTTC.

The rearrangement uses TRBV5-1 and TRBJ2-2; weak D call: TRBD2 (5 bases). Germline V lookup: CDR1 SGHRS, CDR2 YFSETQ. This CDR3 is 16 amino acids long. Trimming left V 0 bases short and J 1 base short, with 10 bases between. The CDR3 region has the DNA TGCGCCAGCAGCTTGGTACCGGGAATGAACACCGGGGAGCTGTTTTTT. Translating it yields CASSLVPGMNTGELFF.

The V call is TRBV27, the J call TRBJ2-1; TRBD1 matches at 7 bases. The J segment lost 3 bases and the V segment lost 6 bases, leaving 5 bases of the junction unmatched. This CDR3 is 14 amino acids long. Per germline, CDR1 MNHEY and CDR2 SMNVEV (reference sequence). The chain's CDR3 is CASSSTGSYNEQFF. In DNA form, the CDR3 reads TGTGCCAGCAGCTCGACAGGGAGCTACAATGAGCAGTTCTTC.